Following are 12 T cell receptor beta chains from one sample sequenced in a study of cytomegalovirus exposure and HLA in healthy donors. It was with 60 Vbeta and 13 Jbeta primers that the PCR ran. Produced via immunoSEQ multiplex PCR; TCRdb's table is partial and in-frame only. The table lists a few hundred thousand clones, about 81% of them singletons. The sequenced sample consisted of PBMCs. All receptors come from a woman aged 55-70 years in good health and CMV-seropositive.

Only one count was recorded for this clone. The chain uses TRBV5-1 and TRBJ2-7; 7 bases are shared with TRBD1. This CDR3 comprises 15 residues. Germline trimming cut 1 base from V and 7 bases from J; bases unmatched to any gene: 11. Germline V gene sequence: CDR1 SGHRS, CDR2 YFSETQ. CDR3 region: CASSLSGQAKREQYF. The CDR3 region has the DNA TGCGCCAGCAGCTTGTCAGGACAGGCCAAGAGGGAGCAGTACTTC.

The J gene is TRBJ1-4, the V gene TRBV6-1; D is perhaps TRBD1 (6 bases). CDR3 length: 14 residues. Germline CDR1 reads MNHNS; CDR2 reads SASEGT. V shed 1 base and J shed 8 bases, with 11 bases lying between them. CDR3: CASSEGTGREKLFF. CDR3 sequence (DNA): TGTGCCAGCAGTGAAGGAACAGGGCGGGAAAAACTGTTTTTT.

This clone has only one observation. The rearrangement links TRBV7-9 to TRBJ1-3; unclear D gene. The V gene lost 3 bases and the J gene lost 0 bases, with 6 bases spanning the gap. This CDR3 has 14 amino acids. Looked up from germline, CDR1 is SEHNR and CDR2 is FQNEAQ (reference sequence). The CDR3 coding sequence is TGTGCCAGCAGCTTGGAGGACTCTGGAAACACCATATATTTT. Protein product: CASSLEDSGNTIYF.

This CDR3 is CASSSGAYNEQFF. The CDR3 nucleotides are TGTGCCAGCAGTTCCGGGGCCTACAATGAGCAGTTCTTC. This chain joins TRBV6-1 and TRBJ2-1; tentatively, D is TRBD2 (5 bases). The CDR3 spans 13 residues. Germline V gene sequence: CDR1 MNHNS, CDR2 SASEGT. V lost 5 bases to trimming and J lost 2 bases, with 7 bases between them.

This clone was recorded a few times. The chain links TRBV6-6 to TRBJ1-2; maybe TRBD1 (5 bases). CDR3 length equals 14 residues. The V gene lost 7 bases and the J gene lost 8 bases, with 20 bases spanning the gap. CDR1 and CDR2 (germline): MNHNY, SVGAGI (reference sequence). DNA of the CDR3: TGTGCCAGCACCGGCTTAGGGGCAGTTTTGGGCTACACCTTC. This encodes CASTGLGAVLGYTF.

The V and J genes are TRBV19 and TRBJ2-3; possible D gene TRBD1, 6 bases. Between the trimmed V and J ends, which lost 5 bases and 3 bases, there was a span of 15 bases. The CDR3 runs 15 residues. Germline CDR1 LNHDA, CDR2 SQIVND (reference sequence). In DNA, the CDR3 is TGTGCCAGTAGTTACCCCCCAGGGGTGACAGATACGCAGTATTTT. Its protein product is CASSYPPGVTDTQYF.

The chain uses TRBV9 and TRBJ1-1; 7 positions match TRBD1. The CDR3 contains 14 residues. Germline V CDR1 and CDR2: SGDLS, YYNGEE. Germline trimming cut 4 bases from V and 10 bases from J; bases unmatched to any gene: 13. CDR3 loop: CASSLQGNRGAAFF. The CDR3 nucleotides are TGTGCCAGCAGCTTACAGGGGAATAGGGGCGCAGCTTTCTTT.

The V call is TRBV27, the J call TRBJ2-1, with a possible D match to TRBD2 (5 bases). CDR1 and CDR2 (germline): MNHEY, SMNVEV (reference sequence). The CDR3 has 16 amino acids. V was shortened by 5 bases and J by 3 bases, with 17 bases between the two germline ends. For the CDR3, the DNA is TGTGCCAGCAGTCTCGAGGGTGGGAGTTTCTACAATGAGCAGTTCTTC. This encodes CASSLEGGSFYNEQFF.

This clone was seen more than once but under ten times. J is TRBJ1-1 and V is TRBV18, with D perhaps TRBD1 (5 bases). The germline V and J ends were trimmed by 5 bases and 3 bases, with 13 bases remaining between them. The CDR3 totals 14 residues. Germline V gene data show CDR1 as KGHSH and CDR2 as LQKENI. The DNA for the CDR3 is TGTGCCAGCTCATACATCGGGGGAGACACTGAAGCTTTCTTT. It is translated as CASSYIGGDTEAFF.

The CDR3 region has the DNA TGTGCCAGCAGCTTGCGAGCGGTAGCGTACAATGAGCAGTTCTTC. It specifies CASSLRAVAYNEQFF. The chain combines TRBV5-4 with TRBJ2-1, with a weak D call TRBD2 (5 bases). Looked up from germline, CDR1 is SGHNT and CDR2 is YYREEE (reference sequence). The germline V and J ends were trimmed by 1 base and 4 bases, with 12 bases remaining between them. CDR3 length: 15 amino acids.

V usage is TRBV6-6 and J usage is TRBJ2-1, with 9 bases aligning to TRBD2. This CDR3 is built from 14 residues. CDR1 is MNHNY, CDR2 SVGAGI, per germline (reference sequence). The CDR3 is CATLGREGRNEQFF. The CDR3 coding sequence is TGTGCTACGCTCGGGCGGGAGGGCCGTAATGAGCAGTTCTTC.

The chain uses TRBV11-2 and TRBJ2-1; tentatively, D is TRBD1 (5 bases). Trimming removed 0 bases at V and 2 bases at J, with 11 bases between. The CDR3 extends over 16 amino acids. Germline-derived CDR1 and CDR2 are SGHAT and FQNNGV. The CDR3 protein is CASSLDPRAAYNEQFF. As DNA, the CDR3 is TGTGCCAGCAGCTTAGATCCCAGGGCGGCCTACAATGAGCAGTTCTTC.